This T cell receptor (beta chain) was profiled in a study of shared clonotypes between healthy human individuals. Regarding the study as a whole: Shared across a few donors were around 5% of the naive CD4 clonotypes. Naive subsets usually exceeded memory subsets in estimated richness.

Within Nashville, Tennessee resided all donors, each a Caucasian adult. Method: immunoSEQ multiplex PCR; TCRdb's copy keeps in-frame clones and lacks some. The table records roughly 2.5 million clones, approximately 90% of them present only once. A word on this clone: No antigen is known for it.

Germline V lookup: CDR1 SGHTA, CDR2 FQGNSA. V was trimmed by 3 bases and J by 10 bases, leaving 7 bases between them. CDR3 length equals 12 residues. The chain combines TRBV7-2 with TRBJ1-6, with D unresolved. The clonotype originates from a man aged 18 to 29 in good health. Sequences were obtained from naive CD4+ T cells sorted from blood. The subset denotes: CD45RA+ positively selected. In nucleotides, the CDR3 is TGTGCCAGCAGCTTCATGGAGTCACCCCTCCACTTT. Translation: CASSFMESPLHF.